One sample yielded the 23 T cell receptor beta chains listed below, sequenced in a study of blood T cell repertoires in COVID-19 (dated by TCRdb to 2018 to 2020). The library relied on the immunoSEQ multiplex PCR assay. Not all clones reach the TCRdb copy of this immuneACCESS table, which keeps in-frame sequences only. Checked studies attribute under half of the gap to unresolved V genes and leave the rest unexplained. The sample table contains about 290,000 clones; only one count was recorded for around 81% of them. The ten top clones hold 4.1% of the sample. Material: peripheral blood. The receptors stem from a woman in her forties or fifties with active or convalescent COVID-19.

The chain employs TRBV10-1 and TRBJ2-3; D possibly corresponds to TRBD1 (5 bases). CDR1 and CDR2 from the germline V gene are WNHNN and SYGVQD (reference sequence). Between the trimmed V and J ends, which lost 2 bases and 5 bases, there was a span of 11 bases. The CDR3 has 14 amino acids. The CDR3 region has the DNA TGCGCCAGCAGTGAGGACAGTAGGGGAGATACGCAGTATTTT. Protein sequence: CASSEDSRGDTQYF.

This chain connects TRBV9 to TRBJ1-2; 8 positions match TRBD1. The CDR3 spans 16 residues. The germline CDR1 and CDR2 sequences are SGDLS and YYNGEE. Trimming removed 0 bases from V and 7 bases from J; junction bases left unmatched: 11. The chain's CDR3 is CASSVVSAGGGGGYTF. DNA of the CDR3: TGTGCCAGCAGCGTAGTATCGGCAGGGGGCGGAGGTGGCTACACCTTC.

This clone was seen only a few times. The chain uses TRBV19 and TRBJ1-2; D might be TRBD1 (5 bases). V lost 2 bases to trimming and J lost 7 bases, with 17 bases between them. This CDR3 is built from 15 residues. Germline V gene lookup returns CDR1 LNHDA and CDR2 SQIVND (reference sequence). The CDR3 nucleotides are TGTGCCAGTAGTATATCAGGGCTCTTAGGCGGTGGCTACACCTTC. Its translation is CASSISGLLGGGYTF. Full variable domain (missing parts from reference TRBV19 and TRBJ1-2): DGGITQSPKYLFRKEGQNVTLSCEQNLNHDAMYWYRQDPGQGLRLIYYSQIVNDFQKGDIAEGYSVSREKKESFPLTVTSAQKNPTAFYLCASSISGLLGGGYTFGSGTRLTVV.

The CDR3 loop is CASSPRGFKNTIYF. The DNA of the CDR3 is TGTGCCAGCAGCCCTAGGGGCTTTAAGAACACCATATATTTT. The chain recombines TRBV3-1 (or the pseudogene TRBV3-2) with TRBJ1-3; possibly TRBD1 for D (5 bases). The CDR3 totals 14 residues. Germline CDR1 LGHDT, CDR2 YNNKEL (reference sequence). V gave up 4 bases and J gave up 7 bases, with 14 bases separating them.

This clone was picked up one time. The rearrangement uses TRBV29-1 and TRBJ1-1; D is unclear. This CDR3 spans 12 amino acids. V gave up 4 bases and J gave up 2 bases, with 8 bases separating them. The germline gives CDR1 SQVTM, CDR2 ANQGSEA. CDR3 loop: CSVAGVNTEAFF. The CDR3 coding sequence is TGCAGCGTTGCCGGAGTAAACACTGAAGCTTTCTTT.

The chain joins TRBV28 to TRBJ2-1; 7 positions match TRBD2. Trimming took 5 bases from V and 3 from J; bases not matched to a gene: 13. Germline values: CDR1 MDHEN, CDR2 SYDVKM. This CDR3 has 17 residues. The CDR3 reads CASSPTFGGGSYNEQFF. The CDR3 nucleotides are TGTGCCAGCAGTCCGACTTTCGGGGGAGGGAGCTACAATGAGCAGTTCTTC.

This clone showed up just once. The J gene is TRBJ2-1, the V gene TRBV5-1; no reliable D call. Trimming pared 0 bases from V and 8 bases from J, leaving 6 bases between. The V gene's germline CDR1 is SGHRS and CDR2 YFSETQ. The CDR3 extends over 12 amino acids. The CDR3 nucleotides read TGCGCCAGCAGCTTGGAAGCCTATGAGCAGTTCTTC. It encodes CASSLEAYEQFF.

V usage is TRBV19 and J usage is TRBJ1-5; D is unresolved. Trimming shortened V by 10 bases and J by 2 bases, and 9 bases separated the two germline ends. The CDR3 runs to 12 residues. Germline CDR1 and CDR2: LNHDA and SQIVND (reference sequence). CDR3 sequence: CATRFGNQPQHF. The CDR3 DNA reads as TGTGCCACTCGTTTCGGCAATCAGCCCCAGCATTTT.

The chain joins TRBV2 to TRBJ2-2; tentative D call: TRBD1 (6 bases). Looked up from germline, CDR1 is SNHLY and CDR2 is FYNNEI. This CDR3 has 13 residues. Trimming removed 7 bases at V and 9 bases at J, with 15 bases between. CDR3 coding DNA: TGTGCCAGCACCCCATCAGGGGTTCGGGAGCTGTTTTTT. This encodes CASTPSGVRELFF.

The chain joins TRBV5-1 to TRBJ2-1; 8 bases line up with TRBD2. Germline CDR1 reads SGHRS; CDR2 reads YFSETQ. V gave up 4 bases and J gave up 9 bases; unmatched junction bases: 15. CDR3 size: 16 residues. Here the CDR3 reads CASSPILSGTAIEQFF. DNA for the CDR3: TGCGCCAGCAGCCCGATACTTAGCGGGACGGCAATTGAGCAGTTCTTC. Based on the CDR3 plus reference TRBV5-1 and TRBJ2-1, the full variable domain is KAGVTQTPRYLIKTRGQQVTLSCSPISGHRSVSWYQQTPGQGLQFLFEYFSETQRNKGNFPGRFSGRQFSNSRSEMNVSTLELGDSALYLCASSPILSGTAIEQFFGPGTRLTVL.

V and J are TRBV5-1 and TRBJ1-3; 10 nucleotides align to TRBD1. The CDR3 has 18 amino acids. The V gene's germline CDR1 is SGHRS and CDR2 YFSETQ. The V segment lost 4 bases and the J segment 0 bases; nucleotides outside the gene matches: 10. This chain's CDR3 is CASSLSTGQGFSGNTIYF. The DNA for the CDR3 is TGCGCCAGCAGCCTCTCAACGGGACAGGGGTTCTCTGGAAACACCATATATTTT. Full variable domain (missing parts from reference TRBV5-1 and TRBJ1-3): KAGVTQTPRYLIKTRGQQVTLSCSPISGHRSVSWYQQTPGQGLQFLFEYFSETQRNKGNFPGRFSGRQFSNSRSEMNVSTLELGDSALYLCASSLSTGQGFSGNTIYFGEGSWLTVV.

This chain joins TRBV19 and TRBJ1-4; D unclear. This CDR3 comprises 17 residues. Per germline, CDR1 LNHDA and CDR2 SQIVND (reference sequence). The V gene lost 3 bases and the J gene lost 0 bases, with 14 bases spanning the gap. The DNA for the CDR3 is TGTGCCAGTAGTATGACCCGGCAGGCCGCAACTAATGAAAAACTGTTTTTT. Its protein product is CASSMTRQAATNEKLFF.

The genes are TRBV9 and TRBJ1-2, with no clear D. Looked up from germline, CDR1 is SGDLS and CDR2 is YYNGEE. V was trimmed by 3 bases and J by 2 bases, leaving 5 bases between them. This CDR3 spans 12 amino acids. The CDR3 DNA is TGTGCCAGCAGCGACGGGAACTATGGCTACACCTTC. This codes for CASSDGNYGYTF.

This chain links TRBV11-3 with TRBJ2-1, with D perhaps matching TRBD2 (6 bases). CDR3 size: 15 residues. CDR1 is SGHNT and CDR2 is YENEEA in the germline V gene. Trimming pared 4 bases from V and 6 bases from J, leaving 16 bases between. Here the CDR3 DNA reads TGTGCCAGCAGCTCTTGGGGAGGAGGGAGCAATGAGCAGTTCTTC. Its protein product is CASSSWGGGSNEQFF.

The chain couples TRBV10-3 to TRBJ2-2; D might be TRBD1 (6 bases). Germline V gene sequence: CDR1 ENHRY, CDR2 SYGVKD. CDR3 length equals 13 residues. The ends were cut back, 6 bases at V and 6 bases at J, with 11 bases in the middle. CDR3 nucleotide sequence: TGTGCCATCAGCTTGGACAGTCCCGGGGAGCTGTTTTTT. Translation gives CAISLDSPGELFF.

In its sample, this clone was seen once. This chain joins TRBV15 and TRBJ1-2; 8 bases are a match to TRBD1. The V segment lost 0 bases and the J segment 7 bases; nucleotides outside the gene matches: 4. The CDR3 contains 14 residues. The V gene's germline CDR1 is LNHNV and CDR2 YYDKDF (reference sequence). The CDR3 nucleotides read TGTGCCACCAGCAGAGATCAGGGGGCGCGTGGCTACACCTTC. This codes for CATSRDQGARGYTF.

CDR3 in DNA: TGTGCCTGGAGTGTACCCGAAGAGGTCTACGAGCAGTACTTC. This gives the protein CAWSVPEEVYEQYF. This chain uses TRBV30 with TRBJ2-7; D is unresolved. The CDR3 runs to 14 residues. V lost 0 bases, J lost 3 bases, and 12 bases lay in between. Germline V CDR1 and CDR2: GTSNPN, SVGIG (reference sequence).

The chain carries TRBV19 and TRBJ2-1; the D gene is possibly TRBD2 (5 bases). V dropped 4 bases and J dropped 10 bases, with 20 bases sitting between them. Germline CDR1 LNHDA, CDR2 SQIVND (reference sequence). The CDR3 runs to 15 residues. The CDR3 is CASSTQLGFSQEQFF. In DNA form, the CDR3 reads TGTGCCAGTAGTACACAACTAGGATTCTCCCAAGAGCAGTTCTTC.

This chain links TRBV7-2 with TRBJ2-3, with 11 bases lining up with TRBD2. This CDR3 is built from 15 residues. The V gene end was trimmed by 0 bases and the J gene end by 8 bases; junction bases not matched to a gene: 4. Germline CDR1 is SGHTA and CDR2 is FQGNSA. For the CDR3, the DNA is TGTGCCAGCAGCTTAGCGCGAACTAGCGGGAGTACGCAGTATTTT. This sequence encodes CASSLARTSGSTQYF.

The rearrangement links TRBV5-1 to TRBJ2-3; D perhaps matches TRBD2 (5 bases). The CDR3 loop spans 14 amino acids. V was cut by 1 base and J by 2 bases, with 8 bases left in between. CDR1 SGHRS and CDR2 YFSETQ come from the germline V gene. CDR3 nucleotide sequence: TGCGCCAGCAGCTTGATGGACTTCACAGATACGCAGTATTTT. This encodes CASSLMDFTDTQYF.

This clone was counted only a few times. The CDR3 is CASSSERIYGYTF. The CDR3, as DNA: TGTGCCAGCAGTTCTGAGAGGATCTATGGCTACACCTTC. The rearrangement links TRBV28 to TRBJ1-2, with D unresolved. V was trimmed by 4 bases and J by 4 bases, leaving 10 bases between them. Germline V gene sequence: CDR1 MDHEN, CDR2 SYDVKM. The CDR3 consists of 13 residues.

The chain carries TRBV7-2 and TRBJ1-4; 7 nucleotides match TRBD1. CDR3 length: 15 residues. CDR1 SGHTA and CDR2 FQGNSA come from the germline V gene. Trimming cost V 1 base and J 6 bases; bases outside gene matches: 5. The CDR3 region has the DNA TGTGCCAGCAGCTTAGTAGGGACAGCCGATGAAAAACTGTTTTTT. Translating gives CASSLVGTADEKLFF.

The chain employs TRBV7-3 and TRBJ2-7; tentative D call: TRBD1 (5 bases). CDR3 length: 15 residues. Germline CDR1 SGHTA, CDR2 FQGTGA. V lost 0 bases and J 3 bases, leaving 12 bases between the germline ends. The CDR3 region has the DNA TGTGCCAGCAGCTTAACAGGTGGGGCGAACTACGAGCAGTACTTC. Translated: CASSLTGGANYEQYF.